This record concerns one T cell receptor beta chain sequence. Its target is not known. This specimen belongs to a study of response to subunit inactivated influenza vaccine. Whole-study results and caveats: Authors suggested few new T cells are recruited by each seasonal influenza vaccination.

MiXCR, run by TCRdb on the RT-PCR reads, gives a single entry per CDR3 protein. The sample consists of 650,000 to 850,000 distinct CDR3 sequences, roughly 13% of them appearing once. This CDR3 contains 16 residues. The trim removed 0 bases at V and 8 bases at J, leaving 7 bases unmatched. Germline CDR1 is SGHRS and CDR2 is YFSETQ. The clonotype comes from a man between 45 and 60 years old who received an inactivated influenza vaccine. The sample in question was PBMCs from blood, obtained about 14 days before vaccination. The chain combines TRBV5-1 with TRBJ2-4, with 11 bases fitting TRBD1. CDR3 sequence reads: CASSLAPGQGVYIQYF. The CDR3 DNA follows: TGCGCCAGCAGCTTGGCCCCGGGACAGGGGGTTTACATTCAGTACTTC. Full variable domain (outside the CDR3, taken from reference TRBV5-1 and TRBJ2-4): KAGVTQTPRYLIKTRGQQVTLSCSPISGHRSVSWYQQTPGQGLQFLFEYFSETQRNKGNFPGRFSGRQFSNSRSEMNVSTLELGDSALYLCASSLAPGQGVYIQYFGAGTRLSVL.